Listed below are T cell receptor beta chains from one sample, sequenced in a study of cytomegalovirus exposure and HLA in healthy donors. Libraries were prepared by immunoSEQ multiplex PCR; TCRdb keeps only in-frame clonotypes and omits some of them. The sample contains about 130,000 clones, roughly 77% of which appear only once. Sequencing used PBMCs. These receptors all come from a woman in her thirties or forties in good health and CMV-seropositive. CDR3s include the opening cysteine and the closing phenylalanine or tryptophan. The D gene is left open where the match is weak. Clone size is stated in some rows and not others, as once, few, many or a class when expanded.

clone size: .
V gene: TRBV7-6
CDR3 length: 13
J gene: TRBJ1-4
D gene: .
CDR3 DNA: TGTGCCAGCAGCTTGGGACGGACAGAGGGATTGTTTTTT
CDR3 protein: CASSLGRTEGLFF

clone size: once
V gene: TRBV19
CDR3 length: 13
J gene: TRBJ1-4
D gene: .
CDR3 DNA: TGTGCCAGTAGAAAGGGGCTCGGAGAAAAACTGTTTTTT
CDR3 protein: CASRKGLGEKLFF

clone size: .
V gene: TRBV2
CDR3 length: 14
J gene: TRBJ1-5
D gene: .
CDR3 DNA: TGTGCCAGCAGGGGCGTGAGGGGGAATCAGCCCCAGCATTTT
CDR3 protein: CASRGVRGNQPQHF

clone size: .
V gene: TRBV9
CDR3 length: 15
J gene: TRBJ2-7
D gene: TRBD1
CDR3 DNA: TGTGCCAGCAGCTCCGGGACAGGGGGTGTCTACGAGCAGTACTTC
CDR3 protein: CASSSGTGGVYEQYF

clone size: .
V gene: TRBV11-2
CDR3 length: 16
J gene: TRBJ1-2
D gene: .
CDR3 DNA: TGTGCCAGCAGCTTAGATCAGGGGTACGGGAACTATGGCTACACCTTC
CDR3 protein: CASSLDQGYGNYGYTF

clone size: .
V gene: TRBV5-4
CDR3 length: 14
J gene: TRBJ2-1
D gene: .
CDR3 DNA: TGTGCCAGCAGCCTGGCTGCGGCGGAAAATGAGCAGTTCTTC
CDR3 protein: CASSLAAAENEQFF

clone size: .
V gene: TRBV19
CDR3 length: 12
J gene: TRBJ2-1
D gene: TRBD1
CDR3 DNA: TGTGCCAGCCGGGACAGGGGGAATGAGCAGTTCTTC
CDR3 protein: CASRDRGNEQFF

clone size: .
V gene: TRBV7-9
CDR3 length: 16
J gene: TRBJ2-7
D gene: .
CDR3 DNA: TGTGCCAGCAGCCAAGTAGGCGGATCGAGCTCCTACGAGCAGTACTTC
CDR3 protein: CASSQVGGSSSYEQYF

clone size: .
V gene: TRBV28
CDR3 length: 13
J gene: TRBJ2-7
D gene: .
CDR3 DNA: TGTGCCAGCAATAGCGTCCCAGCCTACGAGCAGTACTTC
CDR3 protein: CASNSVPAYEQYF

clone size: .
V gene: TRBV11-2
CDR3 length: 14
J gene: TRBJ2-7
D gene: .
CDR3 DNA: TGTGCCAGCAGCCATGACCCCAGGGCCTACGAGCAGTACTTC
CDR3 protein: CASSHDPRAYEQYF

clone size: .
V gene: TRBV9
CDR3 length: 17
J gene: TRBJ2-3
D gene: TRBD2
CDR3 DNA: TGTGCCAGCAGTCGCGGGATGAGCGGGGGCCACCGAGATACGCAGTATTTT
CDR3 protein: CASSRGMSGGHRDTQYF

clone size: .
V gene: TRBV7-8
CDR3 length: 15
J gene: TRBJ1-5
D gene: .
CDR3 DNA: TGTGCCAGCAGCTTGGGTAGGGGGTCAAATCAGCCCCAGCATTTT
CDR3 protein: CASSLGRGSNQPQHF

clone size: few
V gene: TRBV5-4
CDR3 length: 16
J gene: TRBJ2-1
D gene: TRBD1
CDR3 DNA: TGTGCCAGCAGTTCCGCGCGGGACAGGGGGCAGGATGAGCAGTTCTTC
CDR3 protein: CASSSARDRGQDEQFF

clone size: .
V gene: TRBV27
CDR3 length: 14
J gene: TRBJ2-7
D gene: .
CDR3 DNA: TGTGCCAGCAGTTTGTACAGTAGCTCCTACGAGCAGTACTTC
CDR3 protein: CASSLYSSSYEQYF

clone size: .
V gene: TRBV27
CDR3 length: 14
J gene: TRBJ2-1
D gene: .
CDR3 DNA: TGTGCCAGCAGTCCTGGACTAATCTACAATGAGCAGTTCTTC
CDR3 protein: CASSPGLIYNEQFF

clone size: .
V gene: TRBV7-7
CDR3 length: 15
J gene: TRBJ2-2
D gene: TRBD2
CDR3 DNA: TGTGCTAGCAGCCTAAGGACTAGCGGGGCCGGGGAGCTGTTTTTT
CDR3 protein: CASSLRTSGAGELFF

clone size: few
V gene: TRBV13
CDR3 length: 15
J gene: TRBJ2-3
D gene: .
CDR3 DNA: TGTGCCAGCAGCCATAGCGGAGGCCGCACAGATACGCAGTATTTT
CDR3 protein: CASSHSGGRTDTQYF

clone size: once
V gene: TRBV5-6
CDR3 length: 17
J gene: TRBJ2-1
D gene: TRBD2
CDR3 DNA: TGTGCCAGCAGCTTAGTAGACGGGAGGGCCAGGAACAATGAGCAGTTCTTC
CDR3 protein: CASSLVDGRARNNEQFF

clone size: .
V gene: TRBV6-4
CDR3 length: 13
J gene: TRBJ1-6
D gene: .
CDR3 DNA: TGTGCCAGCAGTGACAGGGGAAATTCACCCCTCCACTTT
CDR3 protein: CASSDRGNSPLHF

clone size: .
V gene: TRBV28
CDR3 length: 18
J gene: TRBJ2-3
D gene: TRBD2
CDR3 DNA: TGTGCCAGCAGTTATAGAGGGGATTCTAGCGGCCGAACAGATACGCAGTATTTT
CDR3 protein: CASSYRGDSSGRTDTQYF

clone size: .
V gene: TRBV5-4
CDR3 length: 14
J gene: TRBJ1-3
D gene: .
CDR3 DNA: TGTGCCAGCAGCTTCCAGGGCTCTGGAAACACCATATATTTT
CDR3 protein: CASSFQGSGNTIYF

clone size: .
V gene: TRBV5-1
CDR3 length: 14
J gene: TRBJ1-6
D gene: TRBD1
CDR3 DNA: TGCGCCAGCAGCCCGGACAGGACCCAGTTGACCCTCCACTTT
CDR3 protein: CASSPDRTQLTLHF

clone size: few
V gene: TRBV7-9
CDR3 length: 15
J gene: TRBJ2-7
D gene: TRBD1
CDR3 DNA: TGTGCCCTAGGTAGGGGACAGGGGCCCTCCTACGAGCAGTACTTC
CDR3 protein: CALGRGQGPSYEQYF

clone size: .
V gene: TRBV7-8
CDR3 length: 13
J gene: TRBJ2-7
D gene: TRBD2
CDR3 DNA: TGTGCCAGCAGAACTAGCGGGACTTACGAGCAGTACTTC
CDR3 protein: CASRTSGTYEQYF

clone size: few
V gene: TRBV5-1
CDR3 length: 15
J gene: TRBJ2-2
D gene: TRBD1
CDR3 DNA: TGCGCCAGCAGCTTGTTCTCGGAACAGGGGGGGGAGCTGTTTTTT
CDR3 protein: CASSLFSEQGGELFF

clone size: .
V gene: TRBV5-4
CDR3 length: 14
J gene: TRBJ2-4
D gene: TRBD1
CDR3 DNA: TGTGCCAGCAGCCCGGCAGGGGGCCGAAACATTCAGTACTTC
CDR3 protein: CASSPAGGRNIQYF

clone size: once
V gene: TRBV7-2
CDR3 length: 13
J gene: TRBJ2-1
D gene: .
CDR3 DNA: TGTGCCAGCACCGTAGCAGAGTACAATGAGCAGTTCTTC
CDR3 protein: CASTVAEYNEQFF

clone size: .
V gene: TRBV25-1
CDR3 length: 17
J gene: TRBJ2-1
D gene: TRBD2
CDR3 DNA: TGTGCCAGCAGTGAATCCCCCCTAGCGGGGGGGCGACTTGAGCAGTTCTTC
CDR3 protein: CASSESPLAGGRLEQFF

clone size: .
V gene: TRBV7-3
CDR3 length: 14
J gene: TRBJ1-6
D gene: TRBD1
CDR3 DNA: TGTGCCAGCAGCCCGGGGACAGGGGAGAGTCCCCTCCACTTT
CDR3 protein: CASSPGTGESPLHF

clone size: .
V gene: TRBV9
CDR3 length: 15
J gene: TRBJ1-2
D gene: .
CDR3 DNA: TGTGCCAGCAGCTTCGGAAGGGGAGGAATAGATGGCTACACCTTC
CDR3 protein: CASSFGRGGIDGYTF

clone size: few
V gene: TRBV7-6
CDR3 length: 13
J gene: TRBJ1-1
D gene: TRBD1
CDR3 DNA: TGTGCCAGCAGCTTAAACAGGGGTTCTGAAGCTTTCTTT
CDR3 protein: CASSLNRGSEAFF

clone size: .
V gene: TRBV7-2
CDR3 length: 13
J gene: TRBJ2-7
D gene: .
CDR3 DNA: TGTGCCAGCAGCGCCAGGGGTGGCTACGAGCAGTACTTC
CDR3 protein: CASSARGGYEQYF

clone size: .
V gene: TRBV5-1
CDR3 length: 16
J gene: TRBJ2-2
D gene: TRBD1
CDR3 DNA: TGCGCCAGCAGCTTGACCGGGACAGGGGGTCCCGGGGAGCTGTTTTTT
CDR3 protein: CASSLTGTGGPGELFF

clone size: .
V gene: TRBV27
CDR3 length: 14
J gene: TRBJ1-1
D gene: TRBD1
CDR3 DNA: TGTGCCAGCAGTACTTGGACAGGCCGGACTGAAGCTTTCTTT
CDR3 protein: CASSTWTGRTEAFF

clone size: .
V gene: TRBV4-1
CDR3 length: 18
J gene: TRBJ2-3
D gene: TRBD2
CDR3 DNA: TGCGCCAGCAGCCAAGATAAAGGCCTAGCGGGGGTATCAGATACGCAGTATTTT
CDR3 protein: CASSQDKGLAGVSDTQYF

clone size: few
V gene: TRBV14
CDR3 length: 15
J gene: TRBJ2-5
D gene: TRBD2
CDR3 DNA: TGTGCCAGCAGCACTAGCGGCGTACGACGAGAGACCCAGTACTTC
CDR3 protein: CASSTSGVRRETQYF

clone size: few
V gene: TRBV6-6
CDR3 length: 13
J gene: TRBJ2-7
D gene: TRBD1
CDR3 DNA: TGTGCCAGCAGCCTAACAGGGGTCGACGAGCAGTACTTC
CDR3 protein: CASSLTGVDEQYF

clone size: .
V gene: TRBV11-2
CDR3 length: 16
J gene: TRBJ2-3
D gene: TRBD2
CDR3 DNA: TGTGCCAGCAGCCCCCAAGCTAGCGGGAACACAGATACGCAGTATTTT
CDR3 protein: CASSPQASGNTDTQYF

clone size: .
V gene: TRBV5-8
CDR3 length: 15
J gene: TRBJ2-3
D gene: .
CDR3 DNA: TGTGCCAGCAGCTTGGAACGGACAGTCACAGATACGCAGTATTTT
CDR3 protein: CASSLERTVTDTQYF

clone size: .
V gene: TRBV18
CDR3 length: 14
J gene: TRBJ2-7
D gene: .
CDR3 DNA: TGTGCCAGCTCACCAATCGACAGAGCCTACGAGCAGTACTTC
CDR3 protein: CASSPIDRAYEQYF

clone size: .
V gene: TRBV6-1
CDR3 length: 15
J gene: TRBJ1-4
D gene: TRBD1
CDR3 DNA: TGTGCCAGCAGCGCCGGGACAGGTCGATTCGAAAAACTGTTTTTT
CDR3 protein: CASSAGTGRFEKLFF